This T cell receptor beta chain was identified during a study of early T cells in non-severe SARS-CoV-2 infection. Overall study: Investigators sequenced bulk RNA drawn from unsorted whole blood, and chains remained unpaired.

Attachment of unique molecular identifiers was made to individual cDNA molecules. TCRdb reprocessed the 5' RACE reads via MiXCR and lists one record per CDR3 protein. The sample shows roughly 120,000 distinct CDR3 sequences, more than 13% of them seen only once. Study observations and caveats: Anti-spike CD8 responses were favored by VDJdb matching, which missed private and CD4 specificities.

The germline gives CDR1 SGHRS, CDR2 YFSETQ. The CDR3 sequence is 14 residues long. On this clonotype itself: Its specificity is not known. An end of the junction differs from the germline gene, which may be a read error.

Sequenced input: whole blood. The origin of this receptor is an adult who was a healthcare worker with PCR-confirmed SARS-CoV-2 infection or an uninfected control (not recorded which). This chain links TRBV5-1 with TRBJ2-7, with D hard to call. In DNA form, the CDR3 reads TGCACCAGCCGCCGTTCTGCAGCTTACTACGAGCAGTACTTC. Encoded protein: CTSRRSAAYYEQYF.